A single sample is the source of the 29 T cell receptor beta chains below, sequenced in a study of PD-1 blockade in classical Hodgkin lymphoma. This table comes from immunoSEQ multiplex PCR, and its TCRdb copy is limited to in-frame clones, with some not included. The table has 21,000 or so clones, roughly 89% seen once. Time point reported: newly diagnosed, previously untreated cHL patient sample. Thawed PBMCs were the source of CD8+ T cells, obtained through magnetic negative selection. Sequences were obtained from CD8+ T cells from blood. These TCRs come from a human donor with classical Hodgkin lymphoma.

This CDR3 reads CASSIAESYNEQFF. DNA of the CDR3: TGTGCCAGCAGCATAGCGGAGTCCTACAATGAGCAGTTCTTC. The chain combines TRBV28 with TRBJ2-1; possibly TRBD2 for D (6 bases). Germline V gene data show CDR1 as MDHEN and CDR2 as SYDVKM. This CDR3 comprises 14 residues. V lost 6 bases and J 1 base, leaving 10 bases between the germline ends.

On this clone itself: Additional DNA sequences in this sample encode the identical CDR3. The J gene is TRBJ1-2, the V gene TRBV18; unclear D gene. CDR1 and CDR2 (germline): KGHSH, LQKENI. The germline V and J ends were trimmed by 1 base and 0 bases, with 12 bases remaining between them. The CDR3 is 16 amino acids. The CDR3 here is CASSPRDNGPNYGYTF. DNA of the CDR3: TGTGCCAGCTCACCACGGGATAACGGACCTAACTATGGCTACACCTTC.

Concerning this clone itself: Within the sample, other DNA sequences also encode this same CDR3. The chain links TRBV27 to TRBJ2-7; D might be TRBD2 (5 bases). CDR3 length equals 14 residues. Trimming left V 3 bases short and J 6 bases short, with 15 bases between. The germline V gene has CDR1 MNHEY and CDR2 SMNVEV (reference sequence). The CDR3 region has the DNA TGTGCCAGCAGTTTTGCTGGACTGCGGTCCGAGCAGTACTTC. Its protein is CASSFAGLRSEQYF.

The CDR3 protein is CASSQVPSGGVYEQYF. Here the CDR3 DNA reads TGCGCCAGCAGCCAAGTTCCTAGCGGGGGAGTCTACGAGCAGTACTTC. The chain recombines TRBV4-1 with TRBJ2-7; 10 bases agree with TRBD2. The ends lost 1 base at V and 3 bases at J; junction bases unmatched: 6. Germline CDR1 MGHRA, CDR2 YSYEKL. The CDR3 is 16 residues long.

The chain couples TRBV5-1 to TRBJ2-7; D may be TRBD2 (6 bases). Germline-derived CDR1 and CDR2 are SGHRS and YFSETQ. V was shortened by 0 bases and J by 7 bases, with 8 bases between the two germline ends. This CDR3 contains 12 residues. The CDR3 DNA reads TGCGCCAGCAGCTTGGCCGGGAGTGAGCAGTACTTC. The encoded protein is CASSLAGSEQYF.

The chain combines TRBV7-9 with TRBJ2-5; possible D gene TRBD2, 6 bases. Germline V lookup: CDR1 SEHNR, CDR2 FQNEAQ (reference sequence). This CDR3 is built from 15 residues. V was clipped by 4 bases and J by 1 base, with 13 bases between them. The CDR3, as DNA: TGTGCCAGCAGCTGGGGAGAGGGAGGCCAAGAGACCCAGTACTTC. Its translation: CASSWGEGGQETQYF.

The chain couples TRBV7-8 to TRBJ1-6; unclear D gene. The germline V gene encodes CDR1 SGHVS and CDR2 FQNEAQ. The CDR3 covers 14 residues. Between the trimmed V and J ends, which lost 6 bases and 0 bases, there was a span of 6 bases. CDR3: CASSQSSYNSPLHF. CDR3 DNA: TGTGCCAGCAGTCAGAGCTCCTATAATTCACCCCTCCACTTT.

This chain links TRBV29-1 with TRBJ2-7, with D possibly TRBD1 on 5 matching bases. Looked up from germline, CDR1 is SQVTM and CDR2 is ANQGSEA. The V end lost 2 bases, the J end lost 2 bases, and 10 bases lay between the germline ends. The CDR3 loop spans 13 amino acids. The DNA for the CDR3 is TGCAGCGTTGAACAAGGACAACCCTACGAGCAGTACTTC. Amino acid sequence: CSVEQGQPYEQYF.

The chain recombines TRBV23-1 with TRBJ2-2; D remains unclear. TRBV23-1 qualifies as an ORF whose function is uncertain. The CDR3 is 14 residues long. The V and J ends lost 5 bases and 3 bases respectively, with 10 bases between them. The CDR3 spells CASSGVIDTGELFF. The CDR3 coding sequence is TGCGCCAGCAGTGGGGTAATAGACACCGGGGAGCTGTTTTTT.

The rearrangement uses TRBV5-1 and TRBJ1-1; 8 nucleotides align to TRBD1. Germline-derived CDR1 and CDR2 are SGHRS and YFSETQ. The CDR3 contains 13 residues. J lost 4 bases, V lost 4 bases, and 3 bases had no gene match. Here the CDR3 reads CASSDRGGTEAFF. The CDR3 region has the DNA TGCGCCAGCAGCGACAGGGGCGGCACTGAAGCTTTCTTT.

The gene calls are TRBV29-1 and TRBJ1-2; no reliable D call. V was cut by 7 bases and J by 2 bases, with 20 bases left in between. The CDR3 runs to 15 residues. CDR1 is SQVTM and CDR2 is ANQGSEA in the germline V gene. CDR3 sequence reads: CSGYRKDLGNYGYTF. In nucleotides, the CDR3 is TGCAGCGGGTACAGAAAAGACTTGGGCAACTATGGCTACACCTTC. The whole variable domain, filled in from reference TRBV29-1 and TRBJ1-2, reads SAVISQKPSRDICQRGTSLTIQCQVDSQVTMMFWYRQQPGQSLTLIATANQGSEATYESGFVIDKFPISRPNLTFSTLTVSNMSPEDSSIYLCSGYRKDLGNYGYTFGSGTRLTVV.

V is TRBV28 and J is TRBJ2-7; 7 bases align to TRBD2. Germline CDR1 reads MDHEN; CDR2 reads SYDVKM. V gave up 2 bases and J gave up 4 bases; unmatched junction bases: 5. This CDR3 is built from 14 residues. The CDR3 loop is CASSLGSGGYEQYF. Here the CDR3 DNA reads TGTGCCAGCAGTTTAGGGTCCGGGGGGTACGAGCAGTACTTC.

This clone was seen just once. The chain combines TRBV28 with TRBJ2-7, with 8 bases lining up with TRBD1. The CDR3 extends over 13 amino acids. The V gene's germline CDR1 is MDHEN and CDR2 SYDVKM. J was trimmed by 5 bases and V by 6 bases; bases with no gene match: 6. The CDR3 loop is CASSGDRRNEQYF. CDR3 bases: TGTGCCAGCAGCGGGGACAGGCGGAACGAGCAGTACTTC.

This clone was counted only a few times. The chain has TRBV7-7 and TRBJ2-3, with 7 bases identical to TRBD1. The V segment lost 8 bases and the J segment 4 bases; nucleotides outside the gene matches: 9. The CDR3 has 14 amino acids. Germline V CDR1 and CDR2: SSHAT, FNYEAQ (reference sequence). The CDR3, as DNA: TGTGCCAGCTCTGTTGGGACAGCACCAGATACGCAGTATTTT. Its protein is CASSVGTAPDTQYF.

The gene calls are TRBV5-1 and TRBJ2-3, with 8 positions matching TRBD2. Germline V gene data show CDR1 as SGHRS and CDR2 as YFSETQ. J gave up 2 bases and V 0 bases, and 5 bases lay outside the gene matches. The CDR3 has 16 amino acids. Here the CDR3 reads CASSLVAGGPTDTQYF. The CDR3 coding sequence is TGCGCCAGCAGCTTGGTCGCGGGGGGACCCACAGATACGCAGTATTTT.

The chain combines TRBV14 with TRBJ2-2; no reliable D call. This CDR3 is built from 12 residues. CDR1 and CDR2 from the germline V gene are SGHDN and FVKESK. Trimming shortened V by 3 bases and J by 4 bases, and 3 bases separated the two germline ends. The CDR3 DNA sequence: TGTGCCAGCAGCCAGAGCACCGGGGAGCTGTTTTTT. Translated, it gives CASSQSTGELFF.

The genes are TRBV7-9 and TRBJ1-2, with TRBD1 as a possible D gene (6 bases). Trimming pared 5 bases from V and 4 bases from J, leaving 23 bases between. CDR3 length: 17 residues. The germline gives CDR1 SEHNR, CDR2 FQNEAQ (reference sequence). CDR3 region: CASSGTSYRDSLYGYTF. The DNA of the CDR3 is TGTGCCAGCAGCGGAACCTCTTACAGGGATTCCCTCTATGGCTACACCTTC.

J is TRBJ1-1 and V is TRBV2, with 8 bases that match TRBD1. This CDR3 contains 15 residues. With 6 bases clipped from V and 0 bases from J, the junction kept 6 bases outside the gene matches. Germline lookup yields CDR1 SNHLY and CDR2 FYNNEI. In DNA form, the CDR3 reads TGTGCCAGCAGATTTGGACAGGGTTTGAACACTGAAGCTTTCTTT. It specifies CASRFGQGLNTEAFF.

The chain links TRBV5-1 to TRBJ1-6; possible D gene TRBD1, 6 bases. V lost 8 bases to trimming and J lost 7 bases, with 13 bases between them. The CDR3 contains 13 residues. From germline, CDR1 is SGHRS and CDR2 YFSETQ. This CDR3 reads CASRTDLNSPLHF. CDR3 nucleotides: TGCGCCAGTAGGACAGATCTCAATTCACCCCTCCACTTT.

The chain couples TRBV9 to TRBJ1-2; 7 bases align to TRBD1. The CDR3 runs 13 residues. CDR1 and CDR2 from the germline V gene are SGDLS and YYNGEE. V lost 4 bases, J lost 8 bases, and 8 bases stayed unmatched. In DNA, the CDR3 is TGTGCCAGCAGCCGTACAGGGGCGCGGGGCTACACCTTC. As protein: CASSRTGARGYTF. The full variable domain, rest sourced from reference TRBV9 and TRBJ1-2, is DSGVTQTPKHLITATGQRVTLRCSPRSGDLSVYWYQQSLDQGLQFLIQYYNGEERAKGNILERFSAQQFPDLHSELNLSSLELGDSALYFCASSRTGARGYTFGSGTRLTVV.

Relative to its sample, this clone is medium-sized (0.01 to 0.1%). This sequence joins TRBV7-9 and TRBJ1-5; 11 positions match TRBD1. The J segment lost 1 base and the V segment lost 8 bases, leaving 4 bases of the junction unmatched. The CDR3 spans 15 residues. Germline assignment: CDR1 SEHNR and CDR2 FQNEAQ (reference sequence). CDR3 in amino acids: CASSGQGASNQPQHF. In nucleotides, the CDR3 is TGTGCCAGCTCAGGACAGGGGGCAAGCAATCAGCCCCAGCATTTT.

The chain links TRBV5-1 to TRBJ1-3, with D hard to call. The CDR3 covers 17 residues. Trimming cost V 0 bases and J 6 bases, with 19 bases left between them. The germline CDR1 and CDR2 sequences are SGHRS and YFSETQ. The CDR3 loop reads CASSLEGPYTTANTIYF. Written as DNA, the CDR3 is TGCGCCAGCAGCTTGGAGGGCCCGTACACCACCGCAAACACCATATATTTT.

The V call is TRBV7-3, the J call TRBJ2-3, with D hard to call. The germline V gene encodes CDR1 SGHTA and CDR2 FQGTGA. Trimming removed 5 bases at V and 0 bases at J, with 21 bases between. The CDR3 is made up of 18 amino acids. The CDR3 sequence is CASSEYPLELSSTDTQYF. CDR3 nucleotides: TGTGCCAGCAGCGAGTATCCTCTAGAACTGAGTAGCACAGATACGCAGTATTTT.

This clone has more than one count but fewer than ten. This CDR3 reads CASSSPSYEQYF. CDR3 in DNA: TGTGCCAGCAGCTCTCCGTCCTACGAGCAGTACTTC. The chain has TRBV7-9 and TRBJ2-7; unclear D gene. Trimming stripped 4 bases from V and 1 base from J, with 5 bases between. CDR1 SEHNR and CDR2 FQNEAQ come from the germline V gene (reference sequence). The CDR3 covers 12 residues. The entire variable domain, with the rest obtained from reference TRBV7-9 and TRBJ2-7, is as follows: DTGVSQNPRHKITKRGQNVTFRCDPISEHNRLYWYRQTLGQGPEFLTYFQNEAQLEKSRLLSDRFSAERPKGSFSTLEIQRTEQGDSAMYLCASSSPSYEQYFGPGTRLTVT.

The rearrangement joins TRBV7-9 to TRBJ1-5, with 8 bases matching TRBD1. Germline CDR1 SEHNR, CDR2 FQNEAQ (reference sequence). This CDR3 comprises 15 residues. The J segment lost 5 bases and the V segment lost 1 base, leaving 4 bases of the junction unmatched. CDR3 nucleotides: TGTGCCAGCAGCTTAGATGGGACAGGTCATCAGCCCCAGCATTTT. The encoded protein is CASSLDGTGHQPQHF.

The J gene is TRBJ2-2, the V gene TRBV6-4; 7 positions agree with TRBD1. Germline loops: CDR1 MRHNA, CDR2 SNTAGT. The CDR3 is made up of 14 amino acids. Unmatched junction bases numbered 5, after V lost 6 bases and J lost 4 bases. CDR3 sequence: CASSYSGGTGELFF. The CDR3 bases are TGTGCCAGCAGCTATTCAGGGGGCACCGGGGAGCTGTTTTTT.

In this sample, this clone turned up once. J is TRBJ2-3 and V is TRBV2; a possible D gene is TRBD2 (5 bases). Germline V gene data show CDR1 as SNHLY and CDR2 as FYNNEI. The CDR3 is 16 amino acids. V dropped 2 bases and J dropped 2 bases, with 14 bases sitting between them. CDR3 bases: TGTGCCAGCAGTGAATGGAGGACGGCCCACACAGATACGCAGTATTTT. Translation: CASSEWRTAHTDTQYF.

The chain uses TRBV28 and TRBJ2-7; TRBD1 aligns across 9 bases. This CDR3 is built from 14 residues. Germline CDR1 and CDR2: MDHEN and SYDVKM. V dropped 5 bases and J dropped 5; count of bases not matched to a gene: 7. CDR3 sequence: CASSIRDRVDEQYF. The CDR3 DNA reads TGTGCCAGCAGTATCCGGGACAGGGTGGACGAGCAGTACTTC.

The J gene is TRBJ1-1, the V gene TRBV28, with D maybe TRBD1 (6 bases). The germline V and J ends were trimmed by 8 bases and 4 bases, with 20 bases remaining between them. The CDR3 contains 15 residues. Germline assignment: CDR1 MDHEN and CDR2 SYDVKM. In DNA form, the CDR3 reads TGTGCCAGCTGGGGCAGGGGCGGGTGGGGCACTGAAGCTTTCTTT. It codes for CASWGRGGWGTEAFF.